These T cell receptor beta chains were read from a single sample in a study of OX40 agonist ivuxolimab in advanced cancers. Generated by immunoSEQ multiplex PCR, the TCRdb table keeps only in-frame clones and is missing some. In the table there are 43,000 or so clones, roughly four fifths of which are singletons. The input for sequencing was CD4+ or CD8+ T cells sorted from blood, taken in a trial of the OX40 agonist ivuxolimab. The receptor set was obtained from an adult with an advanced solid tumor such as melanoma, head and neck, liver or kidney cancer. CDR3s include the opening cysteine and the closing phenylalanine or tryptophan. A D gene is named only where the DNA matches it firmly. Not every row has a clone size; where given, it reads once, few, many or a size class.

clone size: few; CDR3 length: 16; D gene: NA; J gene: TRBJ1-6; V gene: TRBV9; CDR3 protein: CASSGTPRSYNSPLHF; CDR3 DNA: TGTGCCAGCAGCGGAACGCCCCGTTCCTATAATTCACCCCTCCACTTT
clone size: NA; CDR3 length: 15; D gene: NA; J gene: TRBJ2-2; V gene: TRBV30; CDR3 protein: CAWSVLGPPAGELFF; CDR3 DNA: TGTGCCTGGAGTGTACTCGGGCCGCCCGCCGGGGAGCTGTTTTTT
clone size: NA; CDR3 length: 13; D gene: NA; J gene: TRBJ2-1; V gene: TRBV11-3; CDR3 protein: CASSLDRYNEQFF; CDR3 DNA: TGTGCCAGCAGCTTAGATCGGTACAATGAGCAGTTCTTC
clone size: NA; CDR3 length: 12; D gene: TRBD2; J gene: TRBJ2-7; V gene: TRBV11-3; CDR3 protein: CASSQGTSGRHF; CDR3 DNA: TGTGCCAGCAGCCAAGGGACTAGCGGGAGGCACTTC
clone size: NA; CDR3 length: 14; D gene: NA; J gene: TRBJ1-6; V gene: TRBV13; CDR3 protein: CASSQGRVNSPLHF; CDR3 DNA: TGTGCCAGCAGCCAGGGCCGTGTAAATTCACCCCTCCACTTT
clone size: once; CDR3 length: 14; D gene: NA; J gene: TRBJ2-5; V gene: TRBV5-1; CDR3 protein: CASSLGTDYGTQYF; CDR3 DNA: TGCGCCAGCAGCTTGGGGACAGACTATGGGACCCAGTACTTC
clone size: NA; CDR3 length: 14; D gene: NA; J gene: TRBJ1-1; V gene: TRBV5-1; CDR3 protein: CASSLPSTNTEAFF; CDR3 DNA: TGCGCCAGCAGCTTGCCGTCAACGAACACTGAAGCTTTCTTT
clone size: NA; CDR3 length: 14; D gene: NA; J gene: TRBJ2-2; V gene: TRBV9; CDR3 protein: CASSAKQGVGELFF; CDR3 DNA: TGTGCCAGCAGCGCAAAACAGGGAGTCGGGGAGCTGTTTTTT
clone size: NA; CDR3 length: 16; D gene: NA; J gene: TRBJ2-3; V gene: TRBV18; CDR3 protein: CASSPMGTASTDTQYF; CDR3 DNA: TGTGCCAGCTCACCGATGGGAACTGCTAGCACAGATACGCAGTATTTT
clone size: NA; CDR3 length: 13; D gene: NA; J gene: TRBJ1-4; V gene: TRBV6-6; CDR3 protein: CASTRDLGEKLFF; CDR3 DNA: TGTGCCAGCACCCGGGACTTGGGCGAAAAACTGTTTTTT